Below are 31 T cell receptor beta chains sequenced from a single sample in a study of blood T cells in healthy people across ages. Sample-barcoded 5' priming and a J-beta primer mix drove a second PCR of roughly 7 to 11 cycles. TCRdb independently ran MiXCR on the 5' RACE reads; one entry per CDR3 protein. The repertoire consists of roughly 650,000 distinct CDR3 sequences, with approximately 30% occurring once and the leading ten covering approximately 15%. Sample: blood. Every receptor here comes from a woman older than 75 in good health.

This clonotype was seen more than once but under ten times. This rearrangement joins TRBV28 to TRBJ2-4, with 10 bases identical to TRBD2. The last part of the DNA fits TRBJ2-7 better; the J call may be wrong. In germline, CDR1 is MDHEN, CDR2 SYDVKM. CDR3 size: 13 residues. In DNA form, the CDR3 reads TGTGCCAGCAAGCGGGGGGGTATATACGAGCAGTACTTC. It encodes CASKRGGIYEQYF.

This clonotype was counted ten times or more. The chain's CDR3 is CASSPLYQGGEQYF. The CDR3 coding sequence is TGTGCCAGCAGTCCTCTATATCAGGGGGGCGAGCAGTACTTC. The chain recombines TRBV6-6 with TRBJ2-5; maybe TRBD1 (7 bases). With the DNA end fitting TRBJ2-7 better, the J assignment may be wrong. The germline V gene has CDR1 MNHNY and CDR2 SVGAGI (reference sequence). The CDR3 is 14 residues long.

This chain joins TRBV27 and TRBJ2-1; the D gene is possibly TRBD2 (6 bases). V dropped 1 base and J dropped 0 bases, with 16 bases sitting between them. Germline loops: CDR1 MNHEY, CDR2 SMNVEV (reference sequence). The CDR3 has 18 amino acids. CDR3 coding DNA: TGTGCCAGCAGTTTATGGTGGGTTAGCGGAACCTCCTACAATGAGCAGTTCTTC. It translates to CASSLWWVSGTSYNEQFF.

This clonotype was found many times. V usage is TRBV5-6 and J usage is TRBJ2-3, with TRBD2 matching over 12 bases. Germline assignment: CDR1 SGHDT and CDR2 YYEEEE. This CDR3 is built from 16 residues. Trimming removed 0 bases from V and 5 bases from J; junction bases left unmatched: 4. Here the CDR3 reads CASSLVLAGGRDTQYF. CDR3 DNA: TGTGCCAGCAGCTTGGTACTAGCGGGGGGAAGAGATACGCAGTATTTT.

On this clonotype: This may arise from a read error, as a much more abundant clone is one base away. The gene calls are TRBV5-6 and TRBJ2-5; 8 bases agree with TRBD1. The CDR3 totals 15 residues. Looked up from germline, CDR1 is SGHDT and CDR2 is YYEEEE. CDR3 protein: CAGSTGQGRGETQYF. CDR3 nucleotides: TGTGCCGGCAGCACAGGACAGGGAAGAGGAGAGACCCAGTACTTC.

This clonotype was observed at least ten times. This rearrangement joins TRBV9 to TRBJ1-4; 9 bases align to TRBD1. The junction had 5 bases not matched to a gene; V was cut back by 4 bases and J by 4 bases. Germline lookup yields CDR1 SGDLS and CDR2 YYNGEE. This CDR3 spans 15 amino acids. The CDR3 DNA reads TGTGCCAGCAGCTACAGGGGGCATAGTAATGAAAAACTGTTTTTT. Protein product: CASSYRGHSNEKLFF.

This clonotype was observed at least ten times. The chain employs TRBV28 and TRBJ2-5; 8 nucleotides line up with TRBD1. The CDR3 spans 15 residues. Germline V lookup: CDR1 MDHEN, CDR2 SYDVKM. Trimming took 5 bases from V and 0 from J; bases not matched to a gene: 5. The CDR3 spells CASSGTGPHQETQYF. For the CDR3, the DNA is TGTGCCAGCAGTGGGACAGGTCCACACCAAGAGACCCAGTACTTC.

A word on this clonotype: This may come from a read error, since a much larger clone is one base off. This chain's CDR3 is CASSFGANYEQYF. CDR3 coding DNA: TGTGCCAGCAGTTTCGGGGCAAACTACGAGCAGTACTTC. This chain joins TRBV28 and TRBJ2-5; tentatively, D is TRBD1 or TRBD2 (5 bases each). The J call may be incorrect, as the DNA end agrees better with TRBJ2-7. The CDR3 consists of 13 residues. Germline assignment: CDR1 MDHEN and CDR2 SYDVKM.

Concerning this clonotype itself: A much larger clone sits a single nucleotide away, making a read error possible. The J gene is TRBJ1-1, the V gene TRBV4-3, with a possible D match to TRBD1 (6 bases). V lost 0 bases and J 8 bases, leaving 13 bases between the germline ends. Germline CDR1 LGHNA, CDR2 YSLEER. The length of the CDR3 is 14 residues. The CDR3 loop reads CASSQDGGRSEAFF. CDR3 sequence (DNA): TGCGCCAGCAGCCAAGACGGGGGGCGATCCGAAGCTTTCTTT.

The J gene is TRBJ1-1, the V gene TRBV10-3, with D uncertain. The CDR3 spans 12 residues. Germline V gene data show CDR1 as ENHRY and CDR2 as SYGVKD. Trimming stripped 9 bases from V and 6 bases from J, with 14 bases between. This CDR3 is CAIGPQGSEAFF. CDR3 bases: TGTGCCATAGGGCCTCAAGGATCTGAAGCTTTCTTT.

This clonotype was counted at least ten times. The CDR3 DNA is TGTGCCAGCAGCCCGCTGAGGGGGGAGCAGTACTTC. The encoded protein is CASSPLRGEQYF. The chain recombines TRBV6-2 or TRBV6-3 with TRBJ2-7; D may be TRBD1 (6 bases). The ends were cut back, 6 bases at V and 7 bases at J, with 13 bases in the middle. This CDR3 region has 12 residues. Germline CDR1 reads MNHEY; CDR2 reads SVGEGT.

As regards this clonotype: A junction end diverges from the germline sequence, so it may reflect a read error. The chain uses TRBV20-1 and TRBJ1-2; TRBD1 aligns across 8 bases. Germline V lookup: CDR1 DFQATT, CDR2 SNEGSKA (reference sequence). This CDR3 region has 12 residues. CDR3 region: CGALQGGGGYTF. CDR3 nucleotides: TGCGGTGCGTTACAGGGGGGAGGTGGCTACACCTTC.

This clonotype showed up just a few times. V and J are TRBV20-1 and TRBJ2-3; the match to TRBD2 covers 13 bases. Losses at the gene ends were 0 bases for V and 2 bases for J; bases not matched to a gene: 5. CDR3 length: 17 amino acids. Germline CDR1 is DFQATT and CDR2 is SNEGSKA (reference sequence). Written as DNA, the CDR3 is TGCAGTGCTAGAGATCTACTAGCGGGGGGGCCCACAGATACGCAGTATTTT. Amino acid sequence: CSARDLLAGGPTDTQYF.

Note on this clonotype: A read error may be the cause here, since a much bigger clone is one base away. V usage is TRBV3-1 and J usage is TRBJ2-5; 9 bases fit TRBD1. Germline CDR1 reads LGHDT; CDR2 reads YNNKEL (reference sequence). This CDR3 is 15 amino acids long. The DNA of the CDR3 is TGTGCCAGCAGCCAAGGGACAGGGGTACAAGAGACCCGGTACTTC. Its translation: CASSQGTGVQETRYF.

There are many counts of this clonotype. The J gene is TRBJ2-1, the V gene TRBV7-2, with D possibly matching TRBD2 (5 bases). This CDR3 is 15 amino acids long. Germline lookup yields CDR1 SGHTA and CDR2 FQGNSA. V lost 1 base, J lost 5 bases, and 12 bases lay in between. The CDR3, as DNA: TGTGCCAGCAGCTTAGACCCGGGATACAACAATGAGCAGTTCTTC. Translated: CASSLDPGYNNEQFF.

This clonotype was picked up a small number of times. The chain combines TRBV20-1 with TRBJ1-1; weak D call: TRBD1 (6 bases). Germline CDR1 DFQATT, CDR2 SNEGSKA (reference sequence). The CDR3 spans 15 residues. Trimming left V 1 base short and J 3 bases short, with 15 bases between. In DNA, the CDR3 is TGCAGTGCTAGAGCTCTGGGGGGCCAGGACACTGAAGCTTTCTTT. Its translation is CSARALGGQDTEAFF.

V usage is TRBV11-1 and J usage is TRBJ2-1; a possible D gene is TRBD2 (6 bases). V shed 5 bases and J shed 5 bases, with 13 bases lying between them. The CDR3 sequence is 14 residues long. CDR1 and CDR2 (germline): SGHAT, FQDESV (reference sequence). The CDR3 DNA is TGTGCCAGCAGCCGTGACTGGACTAACAATGAGCAGTTCTTC. Its protein is CASSRDWTNNEQFF.

About this clonotype itself: A much larger clone is a single base away; this may be a read error. The chain joins TRBV7-2 to TRBJ2-1; maybe TRBD2 (6 bases). The CDR3 totals 15 residues. Germline assignment: CDR1 SGHTA and CDR2 FQGNSA. CDR3 sequence reads: CAGSSGTSFRTEQFF. The CDR3 DNA reads as TGTGCCGGCAGCTCCGGGACTTCCTTTCGTACTGAGCAGTTCTTC. The complete variable domain, with remaining parts taken from reference TRBV7-2 and TRBJ2-1, reads GAGVSQSPSNKVTEKGKDVELRCDPISGHTALYWYRQSLGQGLEFLIYFQGNSAPDKSGLPSDRFSAERTGGSVSTLTIQRTQQEDSAVYLCAGSSGTSFRTEQFFGPGTRLTVL.

Comment on this clonotype: This may be a read error: a much more frequent sequence differs by one nucleotide. The gene calls are TRBV11-1 and TRBJ2-3; D uncertain. CDR1 is SGHAT, CDR2 FQDESV, per germline (reference sequence). This CDR3 comprises 17 residues. CDR3 residues: CTSSPRIRKMSTDTQYF. The CDR3 DNA sequence: TGTACCAGCAGCCCCCGGATCAGGAAAATGAGCACAGATACGCAGTATTTT.

This sequence joins TRBV2 and TRBJ2-1; TRBD2 is a possible D gene (6 bases). Germline CDR1 reads SNHLY; CDR2 reads FYNNEI. The CDR3 totals 14 residues. V was shortened by 7 bases and J by 6 bases, with 16 bases between the two germline ends. The CDR3 nucleotides read TGTGCCAGCACTTTGCGGCGGGGCCGCAATGAGCAGTTCTTC. This translates into CASTLRRGRNEQFF.

In regard to this clonotype: A much larger clone sits a single nucleotide away, making a read error possible. The chain recombines TRBV2 with TRBJ2-5, with unresolved D. Trimming cost V 4 bases and J 11 bases, with 8 bases left between them. The germline gives CDR1 SNHLY, CDR2 FYNNEI. The CDR3 runs 10 residues. CDR3 in amino acids: CASSADEQYF. The CDR3 DNA follows: TGTGCCAGCAGTGCGGATGAGCAGTACTTC.

This chain links TRBV4-2 with TRBJ2-4; D remains unclear. This CDR3 is 15 amino acids long. Germline values: CDR1 LGHNA, CDR2 YNFKEQ. The germline V and J ends were trimmed by 0 bases and 3 bases, with 9 bases remaining between them. CDR3 sequence reads: CASSQDKVSKNIQYF. The CDR3 bases are TGTGCCAGCAGCCAAGATAAAGTCAGCAAAAACATTCAGTACTTC.

The sample holds many counts of this clonotype. V usage is TRBV29-1 and J usage is TRBJ2-3; 9 bases line up with TRBD1. Trimming took 8 bases from V and 3 from J; bases not matched to a gene: 12. Germline lookup yields CDR1 SQVTM and CDR2 ANQGSEA. This CDR3 spans 15 amino acids. CDR3 sequence (DNA): TGCAGCACCACGTCGAGGACAGGGGCAACAGATACGCAGTATTTT. Translated, it gives CSTTSRTGATDTQYF.

A word on this clonotype: This may be a read error: a much more frequent sequence differs by one nucleotide. The CDR3 nucleotides read TGCGCCAGCAGCTTGGAGACAGGGAATGGAAAACTGTTTTTT. Its translation is CASSLETGNGKLFF. The V and J genes are TRBV5-1 and TRBJ1-4; 7 bases are a match to TRBD1. Germline V gene data show CDR1 as SGHRS and CDR2 as YFSETQ. The CDR3 has 14 residues.

The chain has TRBV20-1 and TRBJ1-4; D not resolved. Germline assignment: CDR1 DFQATT and CDR2 SNEGSKA (reference sequence). Trimming took off 5 bases at V and 0 bases at J, with 7 bases between the two ends. CDR3 length: 13 residues. The CDR3 bases are TGCAGTGCTCTGGAAGCAACTAATGAAAAACTGTTTTTT. This translates into CSALEATNEKLFF.

For this clonotype: A clone one base away is much larger, so this may be a read error. J is TRBJ2-1 and V is TRBV9; 8 nucleotides line up with TRBD2. J was trimmed by 4 bases and V by 4 bases; bases with no gene match: 13. The CDR3 runs to 17 residues. In germline, CDR1 is SGDLS, CDR2 YYNGEE. The CDR3 DNA follows: TGTGCCAGCAGCTCGGGGGGGTCGGGGGGCTCTTACAATGAGCAGTTCTTC. The encoded protein is CASSSGGSGGSYNEQFF.

The chain links TRBV6-2 or TRBV6-3 to TRBJ1-1; tentative D call: TRBD1 (6 bases). The V end lost 9 bases, the J end lost 1 base, and 9 bases lay between the germline ends. This CDR3 is 12 amino acids long. Looked up from germline, CDR1 is MNHEY and CDR2 is SVGEGT. CDR3 bases: TGTGCCAGTACGGACAGGAACACTGAAGCTTTCTTT. This sequence encodes CASTDRNTEAFF.

The chain joins TRBV18 to TRBJ2-1, with D perhaps being TRBD1 or TRBD2 (6 bases each). V dropped 10 bases and J dropped 8 bases, with 21 bases sitting between them. This CDR3 is 14 amino acids long. Germline lookup yields CDR1 KGHSH and CDR2 LQKENI. Here the CDR3 DNA reads TGTGCCACCAGTGATTCGTCCGGGGGCCATGAGCAGTTCTTC. Translation gives CATSDSSGGHEQFF.

This clonotype was counted a few times. A much bigger clone sits one base away, suggesting this may be a read error. The genes are TRBV20-1 and TRBJ2-1; TRBD2 is a possible D gene (7 bases). Near its end, the DNA agrees better with TRBJ2-7, so the J call may be wrong. Germline CDR1 is DFQATT and CDR2 is SNEGSKA (reference sequence). This CDR3 contains 13 residues. The CDR3 bases are TGCAGTGCGGGCGGGGGCATCTACAATGAGCAGTACTTC. Translated, it gives CSAGGGIYNEQYF.

This clonotype was counted between two and nine times. V gene TRBV11-1 combines with J gene TRBJ1-1; weak D call: TRBD1 (5 bases). V lost 6 bases and J lost 7, with 15 bases in between. Germline V gene sequence: CDR1 SGHAT, CDR2 FQDESV (reference sequence). The CDR3 length is 13 residues. The CDR3 loop is CASRSRDLGEAFF. Written as DNA, the CDR3 is TGTGCCAGCAGGTCCCGGGACCTGGGTGAAGCTTTCTTT.

The chain uses TRBV7-3 and TRBJ2-3; TRBD2 aligns across 9 bases. The CDR3 runs 17 residues. J gave up 5 bases and V 2 bases, and 11 bases lay outside the gene matches. From germline, CDR1 is SGHTA and CDR2 FQGTGA. The CDR3 region has the DNA TGTGCCAGCAGCTTACGAGGGGTAGCGGGGGCAGTAGATACGCAGTATTTT. Amino acid sequence: CASSLRGVAGAVDTQYF.